Listed below are T cell receptor beta chains from one sample, sequenced in a study of siplizumab effects on memory and regulatory T cells. The table came from immunoSEQ multiplex PCR; TCRdb's copy has only in-frame clones and leaves some out. The data contain 15,000 to 20,000 clones, under 50% of them singletons. Their antigens are not known. Sequences were obtained from CFSE-low (dividing) CD4+ T cells sorted from an allogeneic mixed lymphocyte reaction. These receptors were collected from a human donor in good health; the cells came from an allogeneic mixed lymphocyte reaction. The CDR3 runs from the conserved cysteine through the conserved F or W. D genes are given only for firm matches. Not all rows give a size; the values are once, few, many and, for expanded clones, a class.

v_gene	abundance	j_gene	d_gene	CDR3nt	CDR3aa
TRBV13	NA	TRBJ1-2	NA	TGTGCCAGCACCCTTTACGGATTATATGGCTACACCTTC	CASTLYGLYGYTF
TRBV7-7	once	TRBJ2-1	NA	TGTGCCAGCAGCCAGGGGACTGCCAATGAGCAGTTCTTC	CASSQGTANEQFF
TRBV27	few	TRBJ2-5	NA	TGTGCCAGCAGTTTATGGGGTACGCAAGAGACCCAGTACTTC	CASSLWGTQETQYF
TRBV4-1	NA	TRBJ2-5	NA	TGCGCCAGCAGCCAGCGTCAGTGGGAGACCCAGTACTTC	CASSQRQWETQYF
TRBV28	few	TRBJ1-1	NA	TGTGCCAGCAGTTTAGGGAGCCCCCCTGAAGCTTTCTTT	CASSLGSPPEAFF
TRBV11-2	once	TRBJ2-1	TRBD1	TGTGCCAGCAGTCCGGACAGGTGGACCTACAATGAGCAGTTCTTC	CASSPDRWTYNEQFF
TRBV6-5	NA	TRBJ1-2	NA	TGTGCCAGCAGCCAGGTAGTTAACTATGGCTACACCTTC	CASSQVVNYGYTF
TRBV29-1	NA	TRBJ2-7	NA	TGCAGCGTTGGAGGACAGAGCTCCTACGAGCAGTACTTC	CSVGGQSSYEQYF
TRBV27	NA	TRBJ2-4	NA	TGTGCCAGCAGTTTAAGGGGCCCCTTATGGGGCATTCAGTACTTC	CASSLRGPLWGIQYF
TRBV13	NA	TRBJ1-2	NA	TGTGCCAGCAGCCCCCTGAGAAGGTTTTTCTCCGACTATGGCTACACCTTC	CASSPLRRFFSDYGYTF
TRBV7-9	NA	TRBJ2-5	NA	TGTGCCAGCAGCTTAGAGTGGCAAGAGACCCAGTACTTC	CASSLEWQETQYF
TRBV5-4	NA	TRBJ2-7	TRBD1	TGTGCCAGCAGCTTGAGGGCCGGGACAGGGGGTGACGAGCAGTACTTC	CASSLRAGTGGDEQYF
TRBV19	medium-sized	TRBJ1-2	TRBD1	TGTGCCAGTAGCTCGGGACAGAAATCCTATGGCTACACCTTC	CASSSGQKSYGYTF
TRBV19	NA	TRBJ2-3	TRBD2	TGTGCCAGTAGTATGAATAAGGGAGGGACAGATACGCAGTATTTT	CASSMNKGGTDTQYF
TRBV11-2	NA	TRBJ2-2	NA	TGTGCCAGCAGCTTAGGGGCGAGGCAGACCGGGGAGCTGTTTTTT	CASSLGARQTGELFF
TRBV7-2	NA	TRBJ1-4	NA	TGTGCCAGCAGCTTAGGGTTCGGGGAAAAACTGTTTTTT	CASSLGFGEKLFF
TRBV4-1	NA	TRBJ2-1	TRBD2	TGCGCCAGCAGCCAAGAGGGGACTAGCGGTTACAATGAGCAGTTCTTC	CASSQEGTSGYNEQFF
TRBV7-2	NA	TRBJ1-3	NA	TGTGCCAGCAGCTTAAGCTTCTCTGGAAACACCATATATTTT	CASSLSFSGNTIYF
TRBV5-4	medium-sized	TRBJ1-6	NA	TGTGCCAGCAGTTCCGGACAGCCGAGCTCCTATAATTCACCCCTCCACTTT	CASSSGQPSSYNSPLHF
TRBV5-4	NA	TRBJ1-4	NA	TGTGCCAGCAGCTTGGCACCCGCAACTAATGAAAAACTGTTTTTT	CASSLAPATNEKLFF
TRBV29-1	medium-sized	TRBJ1-1	NA	TGCAGCGTTGACTTGAGCAGGGTGAGCACTGAAGCTTTCTTT	CSVDLSRVSTEAFF
TRBV2	few	TRBJ2-5	NA	TGTGCCGGACAAGCCGGGGTCCAAGAGACCCAGTACTTC	CAGQAGVQETQYF
TRBV7-3	NA	TRBJ1-3	TRBD1	TGTGCCAGCAGCTTAAACAGGGGGGGAAACACCATATATTTT	CASSLNRGGNTIYF
TRBV6-5	NA	TRBJ2-5	NA	TGTGCCAGCAGTTACGACCATCAAGAGACCCAGTACTTC	CASSYDHQETQYF
TRBV18	NA	TRBJ1-4	NA	TGTGCCAGCTCACCACTCACAGGCAGAGGGGAAAAACTGTTTTTT	CASSPLTGRGEKLFF
TRBV6-6	NA	TRBJ1-1	TRBD1	TGTGCCAGCAGTTACTCGGCGACAGGGAAAACTGAAGCTTTCTTT	CASSYSATGKTEAFF
TRBV28	NA	TRBJ1-2	NA	TGTGCCAGCAATAGTAACTATGGCTACACCTTC	CASNSNYGYTF
TRBV12-5	medium-sized	TRBJ1-6	NA	TGTGCTAGTGGTTCTTGGGGACCCCTTGAATATAATTCACCCCTCCACTTT	CASGSWGPLEYNSPLHF
TRBV7-2	NA	TRBJ1-4	NA	TGTGCCAGCAGCTCGGGAGGCATTAATGAAAAACTGTTTTTT	CASSSGGINEKLFF
TRBV9	NA	TRBJ1-2	NA	TGTGCCAGCAGCGTCGGACAGAGCTATGGCTACACCTTC	CASSVGQSYGYTF
TRBV9	NA	TRBJ1-1	NA	TGTGCCAGCAGCGTAGAGGGGCCGAACACTGAAGCTTTCTTT	CASSVEGPNTEAFF
TRBV10-3	NA	TRBJ1-4	NA	TGTGCCTCACAGGGAGGTAATGAAAAACTGTTTTTT	CASQGGNEKLFF
TRBV2	NA	TRBJ2-5	NA	TGTGCCAGCAGTGAAGGGGGCAAGGACGGAGAGACCCAGTACTTC	CASSEGGKDGETQYF
TRBV5-1	few	TRBJ1-5	TRBD1	TGCGCCAGCAGCACAGGGGGCAATAGCAATCAGCCCCAGCATTTT	CASSTGGNSNQPQHF
TRBV5-6	NA	TRBJ1-2	TRBD1	TGTGCCAGCAGCTTGGGGGACAGGGTCCCATATGGCTACACCTTC	CASSLGDRVPYGYTF
TRBV5-5	NA	TRBJ1-5	NA	TGTGCCAGCAGCCCGGGGGACGGAGGACAGCCCCAGCATTTT	CASSPGDGGQPQHF
TRBV28	NA	TRBJ1-1	NA	TGTGCCAGCAGTCCGGGAGATCTGAACACTGAAGCTTTCTTT	CASSPGDLNTEAFF
TRBV27	few	TRBJ2-2	NA	TGTGCCAGCACGCGGGGCACCGGGGAGCTGTTTTTT	CASTRGTGELFF
TRBV5-4	NA	TRBJ2-3	NA	TGTGCCAGCAGCCCGGACAGAACAGATACGCAGTATTTT	CASSPDRTDTQYF
TRBV6-1	NA	TRBJ1-2	TRBD1	TGTGCCAGCAGCCCTATGACAGGGACATATGGCTACACCTTC	CASSPMTGTYGYTF
TRBV6-5	NA	TRBJ1-5	TRBD1	TGTGCCAGCAGTTACCATAACCGGGACAGACAGCATTTT	CASSYHNRDRQHF
TRBV4-2	few	TRBJ2-5	TRBD2	TGTGCCAGCAGCCAAGCCGGGACTAGCGGGCAAGAGACCCAGTACTTC	CASSQAGTSGQETQYF
TRBV28	NA	TRBJ1-4	NA	TGTGCCAGCAGTTTTGGGGCAGGGGATGAAAAACTGTTTTTT	CASSFGAGDEKLFF
TRBV10-3	NA	TRBJ2-3	NA	TGTGCCATCAGTGATCACAAGGGAGATACGCAGTATTTT	CAISDHKGDTQYF
TRBV10-2	NA	TRBJ1-2	NA	TGCGCCAGCAGTCAACCCAACTATGGCTACACCTTC	CASSQPNYGYTF